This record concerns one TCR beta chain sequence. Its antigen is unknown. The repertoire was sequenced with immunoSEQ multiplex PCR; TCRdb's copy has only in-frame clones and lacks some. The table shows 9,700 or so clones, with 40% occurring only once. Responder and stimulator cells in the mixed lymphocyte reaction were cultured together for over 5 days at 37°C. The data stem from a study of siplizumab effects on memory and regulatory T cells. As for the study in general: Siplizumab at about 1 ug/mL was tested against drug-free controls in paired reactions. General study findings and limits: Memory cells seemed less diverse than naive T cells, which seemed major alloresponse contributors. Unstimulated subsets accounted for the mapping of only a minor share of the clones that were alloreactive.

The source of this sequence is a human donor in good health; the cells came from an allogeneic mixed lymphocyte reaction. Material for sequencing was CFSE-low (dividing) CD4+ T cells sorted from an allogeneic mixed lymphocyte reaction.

DNA for the CDR3: TGTGCCAGCTCACCACAGGCCGGACACCGACAAGAGACCCAGTACTTC. This sequence encodes CASSPQAGHRQETQYF. The chain has TRBV18 and TRBJ2-5, with D maybe TRBD1 (5 bases). The germline gives CDR1 KGHSH, CDR2 LQKENI. Trimming shortened V by 1 base and J by 2 bases, and 14 bases separated the two germline ends. This CDR3 has 16 amino acids.